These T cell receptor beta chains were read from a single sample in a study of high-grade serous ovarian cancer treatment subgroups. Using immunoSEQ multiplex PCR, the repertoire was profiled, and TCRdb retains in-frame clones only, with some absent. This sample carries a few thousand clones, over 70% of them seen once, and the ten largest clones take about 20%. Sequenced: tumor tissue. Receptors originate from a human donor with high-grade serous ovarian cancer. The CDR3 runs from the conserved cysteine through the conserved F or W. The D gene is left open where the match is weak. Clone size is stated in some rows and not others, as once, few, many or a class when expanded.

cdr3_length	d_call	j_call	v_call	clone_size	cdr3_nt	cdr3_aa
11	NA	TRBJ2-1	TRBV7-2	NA	TGTGCCAGCAGCCTAAACTGGGAGCAGTTCTTC	CASSLNWEQFF
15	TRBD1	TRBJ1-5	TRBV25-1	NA	TGTGCCAGCAGTCCCGGGACAGGGAACAATCAGCCCCAGCATTTT	CASSPGTGNNQPQHF
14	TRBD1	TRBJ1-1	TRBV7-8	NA	TGTGCCAGCAGCCTGACAGGGGCGAACACTGAAGCTTTCTTT	CASSLTGANTEAFF
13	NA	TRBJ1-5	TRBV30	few	TGTGCCTGGAGTGTGAATGGAGGGCAGCCCCAGCATTTT	CAWSVNGGQPQHF
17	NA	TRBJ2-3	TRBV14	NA	TGTGCCAGCAGCCAAGGAGTTGACAGCTTAACCACAGATACGCAGTATTTT	CASSQGVDSLTTDTQYF
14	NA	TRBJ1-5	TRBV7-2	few	TGTGCCAGCAGTTTCCAACCACTGAATCAGCCCCAGCATTTT	CASSFQPLNQPQHF
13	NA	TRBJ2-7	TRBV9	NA	TGTGCCAGCAGCGGACGATACTCCTACGAGCAGTACTTC	CASSGRYSYEQYF
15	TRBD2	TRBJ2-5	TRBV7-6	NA	TGTGCCAGCAGCTTAGGCGCTAGCGGGGGCGAGACCCAGTACTTC	CASSLGASGGETQYF
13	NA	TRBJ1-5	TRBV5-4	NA	TGTGCCAGCAGCTTAGGCCCAGGCCAGCCCCAGCATTTT	CASSLGPGQPQHF
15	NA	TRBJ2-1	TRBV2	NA	TGTGCCAGCAGTGGCAAGGGTATGCCCTACAATGAGCAGTTCTTC	CASSGKGMPYNEQFF
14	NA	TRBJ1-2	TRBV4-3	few	TGCGCCAGCAGCCAAGCAGGGACTAACTATGGCTACACCTTC	CASSQAGTNYGYTF
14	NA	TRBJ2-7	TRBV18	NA	TGTGCCAGCTCACAAACTATAAGCTCCTACGAGCAGTACTTC	CASSQTISSYEQYF
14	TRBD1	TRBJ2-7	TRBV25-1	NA	TGTGCCAGCAGTAGGACAGGGGCTTCCTTCGAGCAGTACTTC	CASSRTGASFEQYF
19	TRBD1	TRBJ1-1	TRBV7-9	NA	TGTGCCAGCAGCTTAGCGCCTCAACTGAGGGACAGGGGGAACACTGAAGCTTTCTTT	CASSLAPQLRDRGNTEAFF
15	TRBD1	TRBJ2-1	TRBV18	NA	TGTGCCAGCTCTCAGACAGGGGTCCCCATGGATGAGCAGTTCTTC	CASSQTGVPMDEQFF
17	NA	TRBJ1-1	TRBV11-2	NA	TGTGCCAGCAGCTTAGGTTTGGGGGGCAGATTGAACACTGAAGCTTTCTTT	CASSLGLGGRLNTEAFF
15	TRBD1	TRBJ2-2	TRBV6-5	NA	TGTGCCAGCAGTTACCGACAGGGGGCACGCGGGGAGCTGTTTTTT	CASSYRQGARGELFF
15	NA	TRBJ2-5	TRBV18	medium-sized	TGTGCCAGCTCACCGGATCAGGTGTACCAAGAGACCCAGTACTTC	CASSPDQVYQETQYF
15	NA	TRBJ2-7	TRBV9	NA	TGTGCCAGCAGCGTAGAAGGCCAGGGGGGTGACGAGCAGTACTTC	CASSVEGQGGDEQYF
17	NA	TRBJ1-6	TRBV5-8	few	TGTGCCAGCAGCTTTCCCACCCCCGGCTCGCTTAATTCACCCCTCCACTTT	CASSFPTPGSLNSPLHF
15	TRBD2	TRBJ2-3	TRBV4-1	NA	TGCGCCAGCAGCCAAGCTAGCGGGAGCACAGATACGCAGTATTTT	CASSQASGSTDTQYF
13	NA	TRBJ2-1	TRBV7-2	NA	TGTGCCAGCAGCTTACCACAGCACAATGAGCAGTTCTTC	CASSLPQHNEQFF
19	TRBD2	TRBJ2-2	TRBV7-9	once	TGTGCCAGCAGCCTTACGGGACTAGCGGGAGGGCCCGGCACCGGGGAGCTGTTTTTT	CASSLTGLAGGPGTGELFF
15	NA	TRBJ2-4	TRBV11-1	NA	TGTGCCAGCAGCTTAAATCCAGGGGTGGTAAACATTCAGTACTTC	CASSLNPGVVNIQYF
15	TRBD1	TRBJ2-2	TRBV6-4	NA	TGTGCCAGCAGTCCCCGACAGGGGAACACCGGGGAGCTGTTTTTT	CASSPRQGNTGELFF
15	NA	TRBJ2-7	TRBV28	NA	TGTGCCAGCAGTCCGGACGTACTTAGCTCCTACGAGCAGTACTTC	CASSPDVLSSYEQYF
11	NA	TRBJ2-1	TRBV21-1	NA	TGTGCCAGCAGCGGGACAGGTTCGGCGTTCTTC	CASSGTGSAFF
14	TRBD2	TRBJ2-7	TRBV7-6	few	TGTGCCAGCAGCACACTAGCGGAGCCCTACGAGCAGTACTTC	CASSTLAEPYEQYF
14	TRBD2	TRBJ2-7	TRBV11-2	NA	TGTGCCAGCAGCTTCGGACTAGCGGCGTGGGAGCAGTACTTC	CASSFGLAAWEQYF
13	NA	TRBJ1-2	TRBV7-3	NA	TGTGCCAGCAGCCCGACAGTCAACTATGGCTACACCTTC	CASSPTVNYGYTF
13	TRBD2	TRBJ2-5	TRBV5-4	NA	TGTGCCAGCAGCCTTAGCGGGAGTGAGACCCAGTACTTC	CASSLSGSETQYF